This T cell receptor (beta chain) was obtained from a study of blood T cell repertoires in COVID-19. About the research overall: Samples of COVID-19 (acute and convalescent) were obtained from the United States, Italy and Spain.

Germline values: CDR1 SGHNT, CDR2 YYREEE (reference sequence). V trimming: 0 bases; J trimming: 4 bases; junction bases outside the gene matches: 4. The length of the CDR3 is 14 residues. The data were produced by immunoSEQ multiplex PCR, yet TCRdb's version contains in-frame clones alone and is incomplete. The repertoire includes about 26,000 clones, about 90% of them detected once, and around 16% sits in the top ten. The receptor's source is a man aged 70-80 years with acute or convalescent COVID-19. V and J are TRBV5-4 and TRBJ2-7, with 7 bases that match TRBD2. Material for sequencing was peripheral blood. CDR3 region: CASSLEAGRYEQYF. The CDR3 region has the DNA TGTGCCAGCAGCTTGGAAGCGGGAAGGTACGAGCAGTACTTC.